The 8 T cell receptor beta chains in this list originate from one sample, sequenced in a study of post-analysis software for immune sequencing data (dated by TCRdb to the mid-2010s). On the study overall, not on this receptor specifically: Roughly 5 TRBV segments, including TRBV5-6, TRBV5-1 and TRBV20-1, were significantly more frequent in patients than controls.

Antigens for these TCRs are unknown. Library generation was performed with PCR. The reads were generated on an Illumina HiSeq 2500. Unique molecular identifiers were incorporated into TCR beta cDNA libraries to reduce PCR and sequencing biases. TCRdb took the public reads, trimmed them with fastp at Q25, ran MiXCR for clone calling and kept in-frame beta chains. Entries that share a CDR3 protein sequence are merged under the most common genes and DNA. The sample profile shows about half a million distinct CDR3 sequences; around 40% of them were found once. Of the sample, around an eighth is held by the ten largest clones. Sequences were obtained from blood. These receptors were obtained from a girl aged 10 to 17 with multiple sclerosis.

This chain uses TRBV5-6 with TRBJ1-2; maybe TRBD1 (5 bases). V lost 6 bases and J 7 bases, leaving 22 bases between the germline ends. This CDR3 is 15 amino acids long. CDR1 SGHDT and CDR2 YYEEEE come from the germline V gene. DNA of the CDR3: TGTGCCAGCACCCCAGCGCCAGGGAGAGGGGCTGGCTACACCTTC. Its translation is CASTPAPGRGAGYTF.

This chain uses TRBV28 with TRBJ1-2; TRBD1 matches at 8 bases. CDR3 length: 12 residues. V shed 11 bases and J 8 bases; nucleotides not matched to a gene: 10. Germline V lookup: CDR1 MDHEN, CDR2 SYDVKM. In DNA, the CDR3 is TGTGCCGGCGGGACAGGAAAGCGGGGCTACACCTTC. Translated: CAGGTGKRGYTF.

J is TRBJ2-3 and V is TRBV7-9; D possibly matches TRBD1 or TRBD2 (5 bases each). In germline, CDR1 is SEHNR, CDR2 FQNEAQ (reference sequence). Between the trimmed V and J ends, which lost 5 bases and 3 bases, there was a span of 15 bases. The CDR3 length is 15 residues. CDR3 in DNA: TGTGCCAGCAGCCCGCGAGGGGTCTCAACAGATACGCAGTATTTT. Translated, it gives CASSPRGVSTDTQYF. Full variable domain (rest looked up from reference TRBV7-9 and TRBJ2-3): DTGVSQNPRHKITKRGQNVTFRCDPISEHNRLYWYRQTLGQGPEFLTYFQNEAQLEKSRLLSDRFSAERPKGSFSTLEIQRTEQGDSAMYLCASSPRGVSTDTQYFGPGTRLTVL.

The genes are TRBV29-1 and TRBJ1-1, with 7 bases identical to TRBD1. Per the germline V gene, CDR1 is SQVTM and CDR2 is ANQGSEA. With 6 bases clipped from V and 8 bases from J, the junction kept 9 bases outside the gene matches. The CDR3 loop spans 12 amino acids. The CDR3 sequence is CSVAFVQGEAFF. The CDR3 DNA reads TGCAGCGTGGCCTTTGTACAGGGGGAAGCTTTCTTT.

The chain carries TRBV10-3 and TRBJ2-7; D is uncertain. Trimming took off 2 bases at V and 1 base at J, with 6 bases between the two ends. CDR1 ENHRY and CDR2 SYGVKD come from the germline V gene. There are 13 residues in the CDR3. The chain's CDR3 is CAISEGESYEQYF. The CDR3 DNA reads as TGTGCCATCAGTGAGGGCGAGTCCTACGAGCAGTACTTC.

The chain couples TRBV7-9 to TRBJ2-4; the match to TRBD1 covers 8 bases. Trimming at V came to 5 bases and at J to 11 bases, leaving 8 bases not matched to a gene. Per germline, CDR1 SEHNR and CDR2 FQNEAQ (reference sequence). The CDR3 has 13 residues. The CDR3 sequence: CASSPGQGILQYF. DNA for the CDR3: TGTGCCAGCAGCCCCGGACAGGGTATCCTTCAGTACTTC.

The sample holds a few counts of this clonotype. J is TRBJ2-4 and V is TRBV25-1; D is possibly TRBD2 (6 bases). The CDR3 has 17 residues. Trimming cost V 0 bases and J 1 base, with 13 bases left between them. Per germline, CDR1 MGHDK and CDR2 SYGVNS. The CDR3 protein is CASSEYIRGGAKNIQYF. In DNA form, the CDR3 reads TGTGCCAGCAGTGAATATATTCGAGGAGGGGCCAAAAACATTCAGTACTTC.

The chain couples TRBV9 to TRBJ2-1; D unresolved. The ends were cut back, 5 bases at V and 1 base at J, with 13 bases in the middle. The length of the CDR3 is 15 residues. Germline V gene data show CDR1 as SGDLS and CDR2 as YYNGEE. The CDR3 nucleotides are TGTGCCAGCAGTGGGTTTGAGGATTCCTACAATGAGCAGTTCTTC. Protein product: CASSGFEDSYNEQFF.